Below, 28 T cell receptor beta chains from the same sample are listed, as sequenced in a study of post-analysis software for immune sequencing data. These TCRs' antigens remain unknown. Presence of unique molecular identifiers characterized the TCR beta cDNA libraries. TCRdb passed the PCR reads through MiXCR, listing each CDR3 protein once. The sample includes roughly 800,000 distinct CDR3 sequences, approximately 57% of them seen just once. General study results and limits: Several TRBV segments were more frequent in patients than controls; TRBV5-6, TRBV5-1 and TRBV20-1 belonged to this group.

Input material: blood. The source is a girl aged 10-17 years with multiple sclerosis.

The chain employs TRBV29-1 and TRBJ1-1, with D maybe TRBD1 (5 bases). V lost 0 bases, J lost 10 bases, and 12 bases lay in between. From germline, CDR1 is SQVTM and CDR2 ANQGSEA. The CDR3 contains 12 residues. The DNA of the CDR3 is TGCAGCGTTGAAGATCCTCCCGGGGGAGCTTTCTTT. Protein sequence: CSVEDPPGGAFF.

V and J are TRBV7-3 and TRBJ2-3; 7 bases align to TRBD2. With V trimmed by 1 base and J by 6 bases, 7 bases remained unmatched. CDR1 is SGHTA and CDR2 is FQGTGA in the germline V gene. The CDR3 contains 15 residues. The CDR3 loop reads CASSLRRDGGDTQYF. CDR3 coding DNA: TGTGCCAGCAGCTTAAGACGAGACGGGGGGGATACGCAGTATTTT.

This clonotype was seen a few times. The CDR3 DNA is TGCAGCGTGAGAGGGCCAGGATCTAATGAAAAACTGTTTTTT. Protein: CSVRGPGSNEKLFF. The chain combines TRBV29-1 with TRBJ1-4; D is ambiguous. CDR3 size: 14 residues. Trimming took 6 bases from V and 3 from J, leaving 14 bases between them. Germline V CDR1 and CDR2: SQVTM, ANQGSEA.

The chain's CDR3 is CSVDLGTSNEKLFF. DNA for the CDR3: TGCAGCGTTGACCTGGGTACGTCTAATGAAAAACTGTTTTTT. V and J are TRBV29-1 and TRBJ1-4; D not certain. Germline V gene lookup returns CDR1 SQVTM and CDR2 ANQGSEA. Trimming took 3 bases from V and 3 from J, leaving 11 bases between them. The CDR3 consists of 14 residues.

This rearrangement joins TRBV7-6 to TRBJ2-3; D remains ambiguous. This CDR3 has 14 residues. Germline CDR1 SGHVS, CDR2 FNYEAQ. V shed 0 bases and J shed 4 bases, with 8 bases lying between them. This CDR3 is CASSLARVPDTQYF. DNA for the CDR3: TGTGCCAGCAGCTTAGCTCGGGTTCCAGATACGCAGTATTTT.

The chain combines TRBV7-9 with TRBJ2-7, with TRBD1 as a possible D gene (7 bases). The V end was cut by 4 bases, the J end by 3 bases, with 13 bases between. The germline V gene has CDR1 SEHNR and CDR2 FQNEAQ (reference sequence). CDR3 size: 14 residues. The CDR3 DNA reads as TGTGCCAGCAGCTCCGGGGGACAGCTCTACGAGCAGTACTTC. It is translated as CASSSGGQLYEQYF.

This clonotype was counted only a few times. J is TRBJ2-7 and V is TRBV10-3; perhaps TRBD2 as D (5 bases). Per germline, CDR1 ENHRY and CDR2 SYGVKD. The CDR3 is made up of 15 amino acids. The V end was cut by 7 bases, the J end by 3 bases, with 19 bases between. The CDR3 region is CAINPGVSKGYEQYF. In DNA form, the CDR3 reads TGTGCCATCAACCCCGGGGTATCTAAAGGCTACGAGCAGTACTTC.

The chain carries TRBV7-9 and TRBJ1-6, with D unclear. The CDR3 runs 14 residues. Trimming removed 1 base from V and 7 bases from J, with 8 bases in between. Germline-derived CDR1 and CDR2 are SEHNR and FQNEAQ (reference sequence). CDR3 in DNA: TGTGCCAGCAGCTTAGACCAGTTCAATTCACCCCTCCACTTT. Translating it yields CASSLDQFNSPLHF.

The CDR3 loop is CASSLVEGQGTLRLNTEAFF. As DNA, the CDR3 is TGCGCCAGCAGCTTGGTGGAGGGACAGGGAACCCTCCGCTTGAACACTGAAGCTTTCTTT. The chain carries TRBV5-1 and TRBJ1-1; 9 bases are shared with TRBD1. Germline values: CDR1 SGHRS, CDR2 YFSETQ. This CDR3 contains 20 residues. J gave up 0 bases and V 0 bases, and 15 bases lay outside the gene matches.

The chain uses TRBV20-1 and TRBJ1-1, with D unresolved. The CDR3 runs 14 residues. V lost 0 bases and J lost 11, with 19 bases in between. Per the germline V gene, CDR1 is DFQATT and CDR2 is SNEGSKA (reference sequence). The CDR3 sequence: CSARDRGGLSGAFF. In nucleotides, the CDR3 is TGCAGTGCTAGAGACCGAGGCGGGTTATCTGGGGCTTTCTTT.

This clonotype was recorded a few times. The CDR3 protein is CASSLEWQVTLYEQYF. In DNA form, the CDR3 reads TGTGCCAGCAGCTTAGAGTGGCAGGTTACTCTCTACGAGCAGTACTTC. The chain has TRBV7-2 and TRBJ2-4; D uncertain. TRBJ2-7 matches the DNA end more closely, so the J call is doubtful. The CDR3 is 16 amino acids. The germline V gene encodes CDR1 SGHTA and CDR2 FQGNSA.

Details on this clonotype: One end of the junction varies from germline; a read error may be responsible. The chain combines TRBV5-1 with TRBJ2-6; 8 nucleotides line up with TRBD1. The CDR3 runs to 18 residues. Germline CDR1 is SGHRS and CDR2 is YFSETQ. DNA of the CDR3: TGCGCCAGCAGCTTGTATTTGCAGGGGGCGGACGGGGCCAACGTCCCGACTTTC. This encodes CASSLYLQGADGANVPTF.

This sequence joins TRBV4-1 and TRBJ2-1, with TRBD2 identical over 15 bases. The CDR3 runs to 20 residues. Germline V lookup: CDR1 MGHRA, CDR2 YSYEKL. V shed 3 bases and J 0 bases; nucleotides not matched to a gene: 9. The CDR3 DNA reads TGCGCCAGCAGCCATGCCCCGGGACTAGCGGGAGGAAGCTCCTACAATGAGCAGTTCTTC. Amino acid sequence: CASSHAPGLAGGSSYNEQFF.

The chain has TRBV9 and TRBJ1-4; D is possibly TRBD1 (5 bases). From germline, CDR1 is SGDLS and CDR2 YYNGEE. V was pared by 0 bases and J by 5 bases, with 11 bases between. The CDR3 extends over 15 amino acids. The CDR3 loop is CASSVEPRDNEKLFF. DNA of the CDR3: TGTGCCAGCAGCGTAGAACCGAGGGACAATGAAAAACTGTTTTTT. Based on the CDR3 plus reference TRBV9 and TRBJ1-4, the full variable domain is DSGVTQTPKHLITATGQRVTLRCSPRSGDLSVYWYQQSLDQGLQFLIQYYNGEERAKGNILERFSAQQFPDLHSELNLSSLELGDSALYFCASSVEPRDNEKLFFGSGTQLSVL.

This clonotype was seen only once. This chain links TRBV6-5 with TRBJ1-2; D uncertain. There are 16 residues in the CDR3. In germline, CDR1 is MNHEY, CDR2 SVGAGI. V lost 0 bases and J 1 base, leaving 12 bases between the germline ends. The CDR3 sequence: CASSYSSWGGNYGYTF. The DNA for the CDR3 is TGTGCCAGCAGTTACTCGTCATGGGGTGGTAACTATGGCTACACCTTC.

The V call is TRBV7-3, the J call TRBJ2-1; possibly TRBD2 for D (6 bases). Germline values: CDR1 SGHTA, CDR2 FQGTGA. V was pared by 1 base and J by 9 bases, with 10 bases between. CDR3 length: 13 amino acids. The CDR3 DNA follows: TGTGCCAGCAGCTTAATTGAGGGAGGTGAGCAGTTCTTC. Translated: CASSLIEGGEQFF.

CDR3 sequence reads: CASSFGRGQSNEQFF. CDR3 DNA: TGTGCCAGCAGCTTCGGTAGGGGGCAGAGCAATGAGCAGTTCTTC. The J gene is TRBJ2-1, the V gene TRBV7-9; 7 nucleotides agree with TRBD1. The germline V gene encodes CDR1 SEHNR and CDR2 FQNEAQ (reference sequence). The CDR3 consists of 15 residues. Trimming removed 3 bases from V and 6 bases from J; junction bases left unmatched: 8.

J is TRBJ1-1 and V is TRBV15; TRBD1 might be the D (5 bases). With 2 bases removed from V and 0 bases from J, the gap between germline ends came to 13 bases. The CDR3 consists of 16 residues. Germline assignment: CDR1 LNHNV and CDR2 YYDKDF (reference sequence). CDR3 amino acids: CATSRTPQAMNTEAFF. The CDR3 nucleotides are TGTGCCACCAGCAGAACGCCACAGGCCATGAACACTGAAGCTTTCTTT.

Concerning this clonotype itself: The junction does not match germline at one end; this may be a read error. The J gene is TRBJ1-1, the V gene TRBV5-1; no definite D call. Germline V gene data show CDR1 as SGHRS and CDR2 as YFSETQ. The CDR3 loop spans 16 amino acids. The CDR3 here is CASSLEAGFVGTEAFF. CDR3 DNA: TGCGCCAGTAGCTTGGAGGCCGGGTTTGTGGGCACTGAAGCTTTCTTT.

The CDR3: CSTAGTRFFGEQFF. In DNA form, the CDR3 reads TGCAGTACCGCCGGGACTAGGTTTTTTGGTGAGCAGTTCTTC. The chain recombines TRBV20-1 with TRBJ2-1, with 8 nucleotides matching TRBD2. Trimming took 8 bases from V and 9 from J; bases not matched to a gene: 15. Germline V gives CDR1 DFQATT, CDR2 SNEGSKA (reference sequence). This CDR3 is 14 amino acids long.

In its sample, this clonotype was seen a few times. The CDR3 protein is CASSRIGPYNEQFF. The CDR3 DNA follows: TGTGCCAGCAGTCGAATCGGACCATACAATGAGCAGTTCTTC. V is TRBV2 and J is TRBJ2-1; D not resolved. This CDR3 has 14 residues. V gave up 5 bases and J gave up 4 bases, with 12 bases separating them. Germline V gene sequence: CDR1 SNHLY, CDR2 FYNNEI.

The rearrangement links TRBV10-3 to TRBJ2-7; 8 bases fit TRBD2. With 5 bases clipped from V and 1 base from J, the junction kept 10 bases outside the gene matches. Germline-derived CDR1 and CDR2 are ENHRY and SYGVKD. The CDR3 totals 16 residues. Here the CDR3 DNA reads TGTGCCATCAGTCCAAAGGGAGCGGGAGAGTCCTACGAGCAGTACTTC. Its protein product is CAISPKGAGESYEQYF.

The gene calls are TRBV7-9 and TRBJ2-7, with 9 bases matching TRBD1. V lost 6 bases, J lost 2 bases, and 8 bases stayed unmatched. The V gene's germline CDR1 is SEHNR and CDR2 FQNEAQ (reference sequence). The length of the CDR3 is 15 residues. The CDR3, as DNA: TGTGCCAGCAGGGAGTCGGGACAGGGTGCCTACGAGCAGTACTTC. This translates into CASRESGQGAYEQYF.

The chain is built from TRBV5-1 and TRBJ2-4, with 7 bases identical to TRBD1. The CDR3 length is 16 residues. The V segment lost 1 base and the J segment 0 bases; nucleotides outside the gene matches: 4. CDR1 and CDR2 (germline): SGHRS, YFSETQ. The CDR3 protein is CASSLWDSLAKNIQYF. CDR3 DNA: TGCGCCAGCAGCTTGTGGGACAGTCTAGCCAAAAACATTCAGTACTTC.

The rearrangement links TRBV20-1 to TRBJ1-2; D gene ambiguous. This CDR3 comprises 14 residues. Germline V lookup: CDR1 DFQATT, CDR2 SNEGSKA (reference sequence). Trimming left V 3 bases short and J 3 bases short, with 14 bases between. The CDR3 loop reads CSASGPTEYYGYTF. CDR3 coding DNA: TGCAGTGCTAGCGGTCCGACGGAGTACTATGGCTACACCTTC.

This sequence joins TRBV20-1 and TRBJ1-2, with D tentatively TRBD1 (5 bases). This CDR3 has 13 residues. V dropped 6 bases and J dropped 2 bases, with 13 bases sitting between them. Germline lookup yields CDR1 DFQATT and CDR2 SNEGSKA (reference sequence). This CDR3 is CSARDGINYGYTF. The CDR3 DNA reads as TGCAGTGCCCGGGACGGAATCAACTATGGCTACACCTTC.

The gene calls are TRBV6-5 and TRBJ2-6; the D is unclear. CDR1 and CDR2 from the germline V gene are MNHEY and SVGAGI. This CDR3 has 15 residues. The V gene lost 6 bases and the J gene lost 1 base, with 10 bases spanning the gap. CDR3 region: CASRIQLSGANVLTF. For the CDR3, the DNA is TGTGCCAGCAGGATACAGTTATCTGGGGCCAACGTCCTGACTTTC.

V usage is TRBV3-1 and J usage is TRBJ2-7, with D possibly TRBD2 on 5 matching bases. The ends were cut back, 0 bases at V and 8 bases at J, with 17 bases in the middle. The CDR3 is made up of 15 amino acids. Per germline, CDR1 LGHDT and CDR2 YNNKEL (reference sequence). CDR3 nucleotide sequence: TGTGCCAGCAGCCAAGATTCGGCAAGCGGCAGCAAGCAGTACTTC. It codes for CASSQDSASGSKQYF.